Listed here are 25 T cell receptor beta chains from one sample, sequenced in a study of cytomegalovirus exposure and HLA in healthy donors (dated by TCRdb to about 2017). Libraries were constructed by the immunoSEQ multiplex PCR assay. The multiplex PCR relied on a mix of 60 forward primers for TCR Vbeta segments and 13 reverse primers for TCR Jbeta segments. TCRdb took this table from immuneACCESS and kept in-frame rearrangements with V and J called. Such tables lack part of the clones; where checked against another copy, unresolved V genes explain under half of the gap, and the rest is unexplained. This sample holds under 110,000 clones; approximately 75% were observed only once. Roughly 2% of the sample goes to the ten largest clones. The material sequenced was PBMCs. These TCRs come from a middle-aged woman in good health and CMV-seronegative.

The rearrangement joins TRBV10-1 to TRBJ1-5; 8 bases are a match to TRBD1. From germline, CDR1 is WNHNN and CDR2 SYGVQD (reference sequence). V lost 5 bases and J lost 2; bases outside the gene matches: 5. This CDR3 contains 15 residues. The CDR3 DNA reads as TGCGCCAGCAGTACAGGGGGTGGGCGCAATCAGCCCCAGCATTTT. Translated: CASSTGGGRNQPQHF.

This clone was detected a few times. The CDR3 spells CASARGGGYEQYF. CDR3 nucleotide sequence: TGTGCTAGTGCCCGAGGCGGGGGATACGAGCAGTACTTC. This chain connects TRBV12-5 to TRBJ2-7; 7 bases align to TRBD2. Germline V gives CDR1 LGHNT, CDR2 FRNRAP. The V segment lost 7 bases and the J segment 4 bases; nucleotides outside the gene matches: 7. This CDR3 is 13 amino acids long.

V usage is TRBV30 and J usage is TRBJ1-2, with a possible D match to TRBD1 (5 bases). CDR3 size: 17 residues. The V end was cut by 1 base, the J end by 6 bases, with 24 bases between. The germline V gene has CDR1 GTSNPN and CDR2 SVGIG (reference sequence). The CDR3 loop reads CAWSGMTANGRFHGYTF. The CDR3 DNA follows: TGTGCCTGGAGTGGAATGACAGCCAACGGCAGATTCCATGGCTACACCTTC.

CDR3 DNA sequence: TGTGCCAGTACCACCCGGGACAGTAATGAAAAACTGTTTTTT. Its translation: CASTTRDSNEKLFF. The chain combines TRBV19 with TRBJ1-4; 7 bases map to TRBD1. CDR1 LNHDA and CDR2 SQIVND come from the germline V gene (reference sequence). Unmatched junction bases numbered 6, after V lost 7 bases and J lost 4 bases. This CDR3 is built from 14 residues.

This chain connects TRBV4-3 to TRBJ2-1; possibly TRBD2 for D (7 bases). In germline, CDR1 is LGHNA, CDR2 YSLEER. With 0 bases removed from V and 3 bases from J, the gap between germline ends came to 12 bases. The CDR3 totals 16 residues. CDR3 loop: CASSQEGGAYYNEQFF. The DNA for the CDR3 is TGCGCCAGCAGCCAAGAAGGGGGGGCTTACTACAATGAGCAGTTCTTC.

J is TRBJ2-3 and V is TRBV7-3, with 11 bases matching TRBD2. CDR1 and CDR2 (germline): SGHTA, FQGTGA. The CDR3 totals 19 residues. V lost 2 bases, J lost 1 base, and 11 bases stayed unmatched. The CDR3 protein is CASSLDSPTSGDRTDTQYF. CDR3 nucleotide sequence: TGTGCCAGCAGCTTAGATTCCCCGACTAGCGGGGATCGCACAGATACGCAGTATTTT.

The rearrangement links TRBV9 to TRBJ2-1; D gene ambiguous. Trimming shortened V by 4 bases and J by 9 bases, and 8 bases separated the two germline ends. CDR1 SGDLS and CDR2 YYNGEE come from the germline V gene. The CDR3 is 11 residues long. CDR3 in amino acids: CASSRTGEQFF. DNA of the CDR3: TGTGCCAGCAGCCGAACCGGTGAGCAGTTCTTC.

V gene TRBV29-1 combines with J gene TRBJ2-7, with 11 bases matching TRBD2. Trimming took 5 bases from V and 1 from J; bases not matched to a gene: 10. The germline gives CDR1 SQVTM, CDR2 ANQGSEA. The CDR3 covers 16 residues. CDR3 DNA sequence: TGCAGCGTTACACCCCCGGGACTAGCGGAATCCTACGAGCAGTACTTC. Translation: CSVTPPGLAESYEQYF.

This clone was recorded a few times. The chain joins TRBV7-9 to TRBJ2-7; 12 bases line up with TRBD1. This CDR3 spans 16 amino acids. V lost 5 bases and J lost 4; bases outside the gene matches: 9. Per the germline V gene, CDR1 is SEHNR and CDR2 is FQNEAQ (reference sequence). The CDR3 loop reads CASSESGTGGLYEQYF. In DNA, the CDR3 is TGTGCCAGCAGCGAATCCGGGACAGGGGGCTTATACGAGCAGTACTTC.

This clone showed up just a few times. V gene TRBV29-1 combines with J gene TRBJ2-7; 7 positions match TRBD2. V trimming: 4 bases; J trimming: 2 bases; junction bases outside the gene matches: 8. This CDR3 is built from 14 residues. The germline CDR1 and CDR2 sequences are SQVTM and ANQGSEA. This CDR3 reads CSVARDYGPYEQYF. The CDR3 DNA sequence: TGCAGCGTTGCCCGGGACTACGGACCCTACGAGCAGTACTTC.

By proportion, this clone is medium-sized (0.01 to 0.1%). J is TRBJ2-3 and V is TRBV4-3, with TRBD1 as a possible D gene (5 bases). The CDR3 spans 15 residues. The V and J ends lost 0 bases and 4 bases respectively, with 11 bases between them. From germline, CDR1 is LGHNA and CDR2 YSLEER. The CDR3 DNA sequence: TGCGCCAGCAGCCAAGATCGTTGGGGCGCAGATACGCAGTATTTT. Translation: CASSQDRWGADTQYF.

The rearrangement uses TRBV25-1 and TRBJ1-6; unclear D gene. The germline V gene has CDR1 MGHDK and CDR2 SYGVNS. This CDR3 has 14 amino acids. Trimming pared 2 bases from V and 8 bases from J, leaving 10 bases between. In DNA, the CDR3 is TGTGCCAGCAGTGAACCGGGGTCCTATTCACCCCTCCACTTT. It yields the protein CASSEPGSYSPLHF.

This chain uses TRBV19 with TRBJ2-5; TRBD1 matches 8 bases. The CDR3 sequence is 15 residues long. V lost 5 bases and J lost 3; bases outside the gene matches: 8. Germline loops: CDR1 LNHDA, CDR2 SQIVND (reference sequence). The DNA of the CDR3 is TGTGCCAGTAGTCTGGACAGGGACCTGAAAGAGACCCAGTACTTC. Its protein is CASSLDRDLKETQYF.

This clone was found a few times. The V gene is TRBV29-1, the J gene TRBJ1-2; TRBD1 might be the D (5 bases). Trimming stripped 6 bases from V and 2 bases from J, with 10 bases between. Germline values: CDR1 SQVTM, CDR2 ANQGSEA. The CDR3 totals 12 residues. The CDR3: CSVSQGNYGYTF. The CDR3 DNA is TGCAGCGTCAGCCAGGGAAACTATGGCTACACCTTC.

The chain joins TRBV4-2 to TRBJ2-5; D possibly corresponds to TRBD2 (7 bases). There are 18 residues in the CDR3. Trimming removed 0 bases at V and 5 bases at J, with 22 bases between. Germline loops: CDR1 LGHNA, CDR2 YNFKEQ. The CDR3 spells CASSQEVVRGGRLETQYF. CDR3 DNA: TGTGCCAGCAGCCAAGAAGTGGTCAGGGGAGGGCGTTTGGAGACCCAGTACTTC.

The V gene is TRBV11-2, the J gene TRBJ2-1; tentative D call: TRBD2 (6 bases). The CDR3 has 14 residues. From germline, CDR1 is SGHAT and CDR2 FQNNGV. V was pared by 3 bases and J by 5 bases, with 11 bases between. Written as DNA, the CDR3 is TGTGCCAGCAGCTTCGGGGACTTCAACAATGAGCAGTTCTTC. Translation gives CASSFGDFNNEQFF.

The rearrangement uses TRBV7-2 and TRBJ2-2; D might be TRBD2 (7 bases). The CDR3 is 16 residues long. V was shortened by 1 base and J by 1 base, with 10 bases between the two germline ends. The V gene's germline CDR1 is SGHTA and CDR2 FQGNSA. The CDR3 nucleotides read TGTGCCAGCAGCTTAGAGGGGGGGCGGAACACCGGGGAGCTGTTTTTT. It translates to CASSLEGGRNTGELFF.

The gene calls are TRBV2 and TRBJ2-5; 10 bases fit TRBD1. CDR1 is SNHLY and CDR2 is FYNNEI in the germline V gene. V lost 9 bases to trimming and J lost 4 bases; unmatched junction nucleotides: 2. The CDR3 has 12 residues. CDR3 coding DNA: TGTGCCAGTAGGACAGGGGGAGAGACCCAGTACTTC. It encodes CASRTGGETQYF.

In this sample, this clone turned up once. The chain carries TRBV4-1 and TRBJ2-3; 9 bases match TRBD2. CDR3 length equals 17 residues. The germline V gene encodes CDR1 MGHRA and CDR2 YSYEKL. J was trimmed by 2 bases and V by 0 bases; bases with no gene match: 6. The CDR3 loop reads CASSQDRLAVNTDTQYF. The CDR3 DNA sequence: TGCGCCAGCAGCCAAGATCGACTAGCGGTTAACACAGATACGCAGTATTTT.

In DNA, the CDR3 is TGCGCCAGCAGCGCTACCGGGACAGCGGGGGCACCCCTCCACTTT. It translates to CASSATGTAGAPLHF. This sequence joins TRBV5-1 and TRBJ1-6; TRBD1 matches at 7 bases. Germline assignment: CDR1 SGHRS and CDR2 YFSETQ. V gave up 4 bases and J gave up 11 bases; unmatched junction bases: 12. CDR3 length: 15 amino acids.

V gene TRBV9 combines with J gene TRBJ2-5; maybe TRBD2 (5 bases). CDR1 is SGDLS, CDR2 YYNGEE, per germline. There are 14 residues in the CDR3. Trimming took off 6 bases at V and 1 base at J, with 13 bases between the two ends. CDR3 loop: CASTAGVTQETQYF. CDR3 DNA sequence: TGTGCCAGCACCGCGGGCGTAACCCAAGAGACCCAGTACTTC.

The J gene is TRBJ1-1, the V gene TRBV27; D gene ambiguous. V was pared by 2 bases and J by 11 bases, with 9 bases between. The germline V gene encodes CDR1 MNHEY and CDR2 SMNVEV (reference sequence). This CDR3 comprises 11 residues. The CDR3 DNA sequence: TGTGCCAGCAGTTTAGCCGGAGTTGCTTTCTTT. Its protein is CASSLAGVAFF.

This clone was seen more than once but under ten times. V and J are TRBV19 and TRBJ2-3, with 11 bases lining up with TRBD2. Germline V gene sequence: CDR1 LNHDA, CDR2 SQIVND (reference sequence). The CDR3 is 15 amino acids. J lost 7 bases, V lost 3 bases, and 6 bases had no gene match. The CDR3 reads CASSITSGGLNTQYF. The CDR3 bases are TGTGCCAGTAGTATTACTAGCGGGGGCCTAAATACGCAGTATTTT.

This rearrangement joins TRBV29-1 to TRBJ2-1; TRBD1 matches 8 bases. Germline trimming cut 1 base from V and 6 bases from J; bases unmatched to any gene: 8. Looked up from germline, CDR1 is SQVTM and CDR2 is ANQGSEA. The CDR3 contains 15 residues. DNA for the CDR3: TGCAGCGTTGAAGTAGGACAGGGAATACTCAATGAGCAGTTCTTC. This codes for CSVEVGQGILNEQFF.

The chain links TRBV7-9 to TRBJ1-4; D is unresolved. CDR3 size: 13 residues. Germline lookup yields CDR1 SEHNR and CDR2 FQNEAQ (reference sequence). The V gene lost 3 bases and the J gene lost 6 bases, with 8 bases spanning the gap. CDR3 loop: CASSLGRDEKLFF. The CDR3 DNA sequence: TGTGCCAGCAGCTTGGGGAGGGATGAAAAACTGTTTTTT.